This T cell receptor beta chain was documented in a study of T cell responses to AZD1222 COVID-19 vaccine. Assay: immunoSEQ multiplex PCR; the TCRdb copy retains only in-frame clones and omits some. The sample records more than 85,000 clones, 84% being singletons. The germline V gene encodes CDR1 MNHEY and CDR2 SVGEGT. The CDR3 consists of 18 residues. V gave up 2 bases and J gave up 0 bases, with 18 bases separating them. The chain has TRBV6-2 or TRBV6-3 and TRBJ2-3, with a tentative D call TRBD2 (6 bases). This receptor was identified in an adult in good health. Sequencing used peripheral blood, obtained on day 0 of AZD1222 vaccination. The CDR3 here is CASSYPPQRVLSTDTQYF. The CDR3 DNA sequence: TGTGCCAGCAGTTACCCCCCCCAGCGGGTCCTTAGCACAGATACGCAGTATTTT.